The rows below give T cell receptor beta chains drawn from one sample of a study of T cells in localized non-small cell lung cancer. The method was immunoSEQ multiplex PCR; TCRdb's version includes in-frame clones alone and lacks a portion of them. The repertoire has over 950 clones, roughly 32% of them found once; the top ten carry around 27%. Sequencing was performed on normal lung tissue next to the tumor, taken before any cancer treatment. These TCRs come from a female donor at least 60 years old with stage II lung adenocarcinoma. Both conserved end residues are part of each CDR3. Fields, in order: J gene, clone size, V gene, D gene, CDR3 DNA, CDR3 protein. The D gene is left open where the match is weak. Only some rows state a clone size, as once, few, many or a class for expanded clones.

j_call: TRBJ1-6; clone_size: NA; v_call: TRBV30; d_call: NA; cdr3_nt: TGTGCCTGGCACAGGGTTAATTCACCCCTCCACTTT; cdr3_aa: CAWHRVNSPLHF
j_call: TRBJ1-5; clone_size: few; v_call: TRBV6-8; d_call: NA; cdr3_nt: TGTGCCAGCAGTTCCAGGGACGCTGGCAATCAGCCCCAGCATTTT; cdr3_aa: CASSSRDAGNQPQHF
j_call: TRBJ1-2; clone_size: few; v_call: TRBV6-8; d_call: TRBD1; cdr3_nt: TGTGCCATTTCTCCCGGGACAGGGGATAGGTATGGCTACACCTTC; cdr3_aa: CAISPGTGDRYGYTF
j_call: TRBJ2-5; clone_size: NA; v_call: TRBV29-1; d_call: TRBD1; cdr3_nt: TGCAGCGTGAGACAGGGGGACGAGACCCAGTACTTC; cdr3_aa: CSVRQGDETQYF
j_call: TRBJ1-4; clone_size: NA; v_call: TRBV15; d_call: NA; cdr3_nt: TGTGCCACCAGCAGAGGGGCAGCAACTAATGAAAAACTGTTTTTT; cdr3_aa: CATSRGAATNEKLFF
j_call: TRBJ1-4; clone_size: NA; v_call: TRBV19; d_call: NA; cdr3_nt: TGTGCCAGCACAAAGCGGTGGGCGGTCGATGAAAAACTGTTTTTT; cdr3_aa: CASTKRWAVDEKLFF
j_call: TRBJ2-2; clone_size: large; v_call: TRBV19; d_call: NA; cdr3_nt: TGTGCTACCGGCTGGGGGCGAACCGGGGAGCTGTTTTTT; cdr3_aa: CATGWGRTGELFF
j_call: TRBJ1-6; clone_size: NA; v_call: TRBV29-1; d_call: TRBD1; cdr3_nt: TGCAGCTTTCGGACAGGAGAGGATTCACCCCTCCACTTT; cdr3_aa: CSFRTGEDSPLHF
j_call: TRBJ1-5; clone_size: NA; v_call: TRBV29-1; d_call: TRBD1; cdr3_nt: TGCAGCGTAGCATGGGGAGGGGGCTCGGATCAGCCCCAGCATTTT; cdr3_aa: CSVAWGGGSDQPQHF
j_call: TRBJ2-7; clone_size: few; v_call: TRBV29-1; d_call: NA; cdr3_nt: TGCAGCGTTAAGGGTGGGGAACAGGCTTCCTACGAGCAGTACTTC; cdr3_aa: CSVKGGEQASYEQYF
j_call: TRBJ1-2; clone_size: NA; v_call: TRBV15; d_call: NA; cdr3_nt: TGTGCCACCAGCAGTCCCCCCCCGGGGATTTACTATGGCTACACCTTC; cdr3_aa: CATSSPPPGIYYGYTF
j_call: TRBJ2-1; clone_size: NA; v_call: TRBV9; d_call: NA; cdr3_nt: TGTGCCAGCAGTCTCCGGGCCCCGCAAGGATCTGAGCAGTTCTTC; cdr3_aa: CASSLRAPQGSEQFF
j_call: TRBJ2-5; clone_size: NA; v_call: TRBV18; d_call: TRBD1; cdr3_nt: TGTGCCAGCTCACCAGGACAGGGGAGGGAGACCCAGTACTTC; cdr3_aa: CASSPGQGRETQYF
j_call: TRBJ2-1; clone_size: NA; v_call: TRBV28; d_call: NA; cdr3_nt: TGTGCCAGCAGTTTAGGGCTAGCGCAGGAGTTCTTC; cdr3_aa: CASSLGLAQEFF
j_call: TRBJ2-1; clone_size: NA; v_call: TRBV7-2; d_call: NA; cdr3_nt: TGTGCCAGCAGCTCGCGAACTTCTGCGGAGCAGTTCTTC; cdr3_aa: CASSSRTSAEQFF
j_call: TRBJ2-2; clone_size: medium-sized; v_call: TRBV11-3; d_call: NA; cdr3_nt: TGTGCCAGCAGCTTAGACAGAATTAACACCGGGGAGCTGTTTTTT; cdr3_aa: CASSLDRINTGELFF
j_call: TRBJ1-4; clone_size: NA; v_call: TRBV10-3; d_call: NA; cdr3_nt: TGTGCCATCAGTGAGTCGAACCAGCTGGGGGGAAAACTGTTTTTT; cdr3_aa: CAISESNQLGGKLFF
j_call: TRBJ2-2; clone_size: medium-sized; v_call: TRBV10-3; d_call: TRBD1; cdr3_nt: TGTGCCATCAGTGAGTCGTTGGGACAGGGCTATAACCCCACCGGGGAGCTGTTTTTT; cdr3_aa: CAISESLGQGYNPTGELFF
j_call: TRBJ1-1; clone_size: NA; v_call: TRBV9; d_call: TRBD1; cdr3_nt: TGTGCCAGCAGCGTACATGGACAGGTGGGCATGAACACTGAAGCTTTCTTT; cdr3_aa: CASSVHGQVGMNTEAFF
j_call: TRBJ2-5; clone_size: NA; v_call: TRBV19; d_call: NA; cdr3_nt: TGTGCCAGTAGAGGGGGAGAGACCCAGTACTTC; cdr3_aa: CASRGGETQYF
j_call: TRBJ2-2; clone_size: large; v_call: TRBV19; d_call: TRBD1; cdr3_nt: TGTGCCAGTAGTATAAACTTCGGACAGGGGGAGTCACCGATGAACACCGGGGAGCTGTTTTTT; cdr3_aa: CASSINFGQGESPMNTGELFF
j_call: TRBJ2-3; clone_size: few; v_call: TRBV1; d_call: NA; cdr3_nt: TGCGCCAGCAGCCAAGATCCTCACTCAGGGGTTCCAGATACGCAGTATTTT; cdr3_aa: CASSQDPHSGVPDTQYF
j_call: TRBJ2-6; clone_size: few; v_call: TRBV9; d_call: TRBD1; cdr3_nt: TGTGCCAGCAGTCCGGGACAGGGAAACTCTGGGGCCAACGTCCTGACTTTC; cdr3_aa: CASSPGQGNSGANVLTF
j_call: TRBJ2-1; clone_size: large; v_call: TRBV14; d_call: TRBD1; cdr3_nt: TGTGCCAGCAGCCAGGTACCGGGACAGGGGGACAATGAGCAGTTCTTC; cdr3_aa: CASSQVPGQGDNEQFF
j_call: TRBJ1-1; clone_size: NA; v_call: TRBV18; d_call: NA; cdr3_nt: TGTGCCAGCTCACCACGTCCCTTGGGAGGGGCGAACACTGAAGCTTTCTTT; cdr3_aa: CASSPRPLGGANTEAFF
j_call: TRBJ1-3; clone_size: NA; v_call: TRBV9; d_call: NA; cdr3_nt: TGTGCCAGCAGCGTACTTCCCAACTCTGGAAACACCATATATTTT; cdr3_aa: CASSVLPNSGNTIYF
j_call: TRBJ2-3; clone_size: medium-sized; v_call: TRBV9; d_call: NA; cdr3_nt: TGTGCCAGCAGCCCCTCTCAGAGGGCGGGCACAGATACGCAGTATTTT; cdr3_aa: CASSPSQRAGTDTQYF
j_call: TRBJ1-4; clone_size: NA; v_call: TRBV6-8; d_call: TRBD1; cdr3_nt: TGTGCCAGCAGTTCTTTCCAGGGGGCTAATGAAAAACTGTTTTTT; cdr3_aa: CASSSFQGANEKLFF
j_call: TRBJ2-2; clone_size: NA; v_call: TRBV18; d_call: NA; cdr3_nt: TGTGCCAGCTCACCACTGCACAGTACGAACACCGGGGAGCTGTTTTTT; cdr3_aa: CASSPLHSTNTGELFF
j_call: TRBJ1-1; clone_size: medium-sized; v_call: TRBV11-3; d_call: NA; cdr3_nt: TGTGCCAGCAGCTTTACTACAGGGTTACTGAACACTGAAGCTTTCTTT; cdr3_aa: CASSFTTGLLNTEAFF
j_call: TRBJ1-1; clone_size: medium-sized; v_call: TRBV11-3; d_call: NA; cdr3_nt: TGTGCCAGCAGCTCCGGGACACACGGCACTGAAGCTTTCTTT; cdr3_aa: CASSSGTHGTEAFF
j_call: TRBJ1-3; clone_size: NA; v_call: TRBV28; d_call: NA; cdr3_nt: TGTGCCAGCATCAAATGGGCTGGAAACACCATATATTTT; cdr3_aa: CASIKWAGNTIYF
j_call: TRBJ1-6; clone_size: NA; v_call: TRBV9; d_call: TRBD1; cdr3_nt: TGTGCCAGCAGTGACGGAGGGGGCACCTATAATTCACCCCTCCACTTT; cdr3_aa: CASSDGGGTYNSPLHF
j_call: TRBJ1-1; clone_size: medium-sized; v_call: TRBV11-3; d_call: NA; cdr3_nt: TGTGCCAGCAGCCAAGGCTCTGCGAACACTGAAGCTTTCTTT; cdr3_aa: CASSQGSANTEAFF
j_call: TRBJ1-1; clone_size: large; v_call: TRBV7-2; d_call: NA; cdr3_nt: TGTGCCAGCACCCCACAGATGAACACTGAAGCTTTCTTT; cdr3_aa: CASTPQMNTEAFF
j_call: TRBJ1-2; clone_size: few; v_call: TRBV14; d_call: NA; cdr3_nt: TGTGCCAGCAGCTCTAGGGTCTCTGATGGCTACACCTTC; cdr3_aa: CASSSRVSDGYTF
j_call: TRBJ1-2; clone_size: few; v_call: TRBV5-1; d_call: TRBD1; cdr3_nt: TGCGCCAGCAGCTTGGAGGCGCAGGGGGCCATCTATGGCTACACCTTC; cdr3_aa: CASSLEAQGAIYGYTF
j_call: TRBJ2-2; clone_size: few; v_call: TRBV6-8; d_call: NA; cdr3_nt: TGTGCCAGCCGGCACGGGGGTTACGACACCGGGGAGCTGTTTTTT; cdr3_aa: CASRHGGYDTGELFF
j_call: TRBJ2-1; clone_size: few; v_call: TRBV28; d_call: TRBD2; cdr3_nt: TGTGCCAGCAGCACCGGAGCGGGAGGGCCCTACAATGAGCAGTTCTTC; cdr3_aa: CASSTGAGGPYNEQFF
j_call: TRBJ1-2; clone_size: NA; v_call: TRBV18; d_call: NA; cdr3_nt: TGTGCCAGCTCACCACCCTCCGTTCCCTATGGCTACACCTTC; cdr3_aa: CASSPPSVPYGYTF
j_call: TRBJ2-3; clone_size: NA; v_call: TRBV14; d_call: TRBD2; cdr3_nt: TGTGCCAGCAGCCAGGCGGGGGGCTCCCTCACAGATACGCAGTATTTT; cdr3_aa: CASSQAGGSLTDTQYF
j_call: TRBJ2-6; clone_size: NA; v_call: TRBV18; d_call: NA; cdr3_nt: TGTGCCAGCTCACGGAAATTGCTGGAGACGCCCATTGCTGGGGCCAACGTCCTGACTTTC; cdr3_aa: CASSRKLLETPIAGANVLTF
j_call: TRBJ1-2; clone_size: NA; v_call: TRBV28; d_call: TRBD1; cdr3_nt: TGTGCCAGCAAGACAGGGGGCGCGGGATTCTATGGCTACACCTTC; cdr3_aa: CASKTGGAGFYGYTF
j_call: TRBJ1-1; clone_size: hyperexpanded; v_call: TRBV15; d_call: NA; cdr3_nt: TGTGCCACCAGCAGACCTGTCGCAGGGCGAACTGAAGCTTTCTTT; cdr3_aa: CATSRPVAGRTEAFF
j_call: TRBJ2-1; clone_size: NA; v_call: TRBV4-1; d_call: TRBD2; cdr3_nt: TGCGCCAGCAGCCAGGGGTGGACTAGCGGGGACTACAATGAGCAGTTCTTC; cdr3_aa: CASSQGWTSGDYNEQFF
j_call: TRBJ1-4; clone_size: NA; v_call: TRBV28; d_call: NA; cdr3_nt: TGTGCCAGCACCCAGATGGGGGCTAATGAAAAACTGTTTTTT; cdr3_aa: CASTQMGANEKLFF
j_call: TRBJ2-7; clone_size: large; v_call: TRBV9; d_call: NA; cdr3_nt: TGTGCCAGCAGCGTAGAATCCGGCAGGGCGGACGAGCAGTACTTC; cdr3_aa: CASSVESGRADEQYF
j_call: TRBJ1-6; clone_size: large; v_call: TRBV9; d_call: NA; cdr3_nt: TGTGCCAGCAGCCGCACGACCGGAAGCTCCTATAATTCACCCCTCCACTTT; cdr3_aa: CASSRTTGSSYNSPLHF
j_call: TRBJ2-5; clone_size: NA; v_call: TRBV6-8; d_call: NA; cdr3_nt: TGTGCCAGCAGGGCCATCAGCGGGCCGGGGGAGACCCAGTACTTC; cdr3_aa: CASRAISGPGETQYF
j_call: TRBJ2-7; clone_size: NA; v_call: TRBV9; d_call: NA; cdr3_nt: TGTGCCAGCGTTGGGAGTCCTTCCTACGAGCAGTACTTC; cdr3_aa: CASVGSPSYEQYF
j_call: TRBJ1-2; clone_size: NA; v_call: TRBV28; d_call: TRBD1; cdr3_nt: TGTGCCAGCAGGGAACAGGGGAACTATGGCTACACCTTC; cdr3_aa: CASREQGNYGYTF
j_call: TRBJ2-1; clone_size: NA; v_call: TRBV29-1; d_call: NA; cdr3_nt: TGCAGCGTTGTCGGAGCGAGCAATGAGCAGTTCTTC; cdr3_aa: CSVVGASNEQFF
j_call: TRBJ1-2; clone_size: NA; v_call: TRBV18; d_call: TRBD1; cdr3_nt: TGTGCCAGCTCACCACGACAGGGAGAACATTATGGCTACACCTTC; cdr3_aa: CASSPRQGEHYGYTF
j_call: TRBJ2-7; clone_size: few; v_call: TRBV6-8; d_call: NA; cdr3_nt: TGTGCCAGCAGTCGCCGCAGGGTTGGCTCGGACGAGCAGTACTTC; cdr3_aa: CASSRRRVGSDEQYF
j_call: TRBJ1-1; clone_size: few; v_call: TRBV4-1; d_call: NA; cdr3_nt: TGCGCCAGCAGCCCGTCGGGGATGAACACTGAAGCTTTCTTT; cdr3_aa: CASSPSGMNTEAFF